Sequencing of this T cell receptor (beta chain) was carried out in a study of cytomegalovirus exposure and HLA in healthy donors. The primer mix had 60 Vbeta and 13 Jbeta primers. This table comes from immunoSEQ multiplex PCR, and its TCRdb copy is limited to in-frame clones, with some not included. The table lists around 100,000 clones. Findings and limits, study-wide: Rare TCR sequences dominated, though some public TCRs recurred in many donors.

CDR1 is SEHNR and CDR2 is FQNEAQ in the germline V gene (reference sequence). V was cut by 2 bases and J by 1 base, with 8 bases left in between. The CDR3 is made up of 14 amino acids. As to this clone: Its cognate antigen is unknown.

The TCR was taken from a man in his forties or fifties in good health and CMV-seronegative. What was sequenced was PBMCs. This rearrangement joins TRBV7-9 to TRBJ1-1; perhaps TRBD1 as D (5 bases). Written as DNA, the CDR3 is TGTGCCAGCAGCTTAATGCAGGGGAACACTGAAGCTTTCTTT. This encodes CASSLMQGNTEAFF.